These T cell receptor beta chains were read from a single sample in a study of coeliac disease. Generated by immunoSEQ multiplex PCR, the TCRdb table keeps only in-frame clones and is missing some. The sample lists some 3,100 clones; almost 65% were seen once. The sequenced material came from intraepithelial lymphocytes from the gut. Source of these receptors: a woman aged 40 to 50. Each CDR3 is given with its conserved first and last residue. The order of the fields is D gene, V gene, clone size, J gene, CDR3 protein, CDR3 DNA. The D gene is left open where the match is weak. Size is omitted from some rows. Given values are once, few, many or a class for expanded clones.

NA,TRBV19,NA,TRBJ2-6,CASSIQGRANVLTF,TGTGCCAGTAGTATCCAGGGTCGGGCCAACGTCCTGACTTTC
TRBD1,TRBV28,NA,TRBJ2-6,CASSEASGGAANVLTF,TGTGCCAGCAGTGAAGCCTCAGGGGGCGCGGCCAACGTCCTGACTTTC
NA,TRBV2,NA,TRBJ2-7,CASSEAGGQTSYEQYF,TGTGCCAGCAGTGAAGCTGGCGGGCAGACCTCCTACGAGCAGTACTTC
TRBD1,TRBV28,NA,TRBJ1-1,CASSQDRGRLGTEAFF,TGTGCCAGCAGTCAAGACAGGGGGCGATTGGGAACTGAAGCTTTCTTT
TRBD1,TRBV5-1,NA,TRBJ2-2,CASSQTGGDTGELFF,TGCGCCAGCAGCCAGACAGGGGGCGACACCGGGGAGCTGTTTTTT
NA,TRBV18,NA,TRBJ1-1,CASSPPGAVRLNTEAFF,TGTGCCAGCTCACCACCCGGAGCTGTCAGATTGAACACTGAAGCTTTCTTT
TRBD1,TRBV27,NA,TRBJ2-2,CASSGQGRGTGELFF,TGTGCCAGCAGCGGACAGGGGCGTGGTACCGGGGAGCTGTTTTTT
TRBD2,TRBV27,few,TRBJ2-3,CASSPSSGRAISDTQYF,TGTGCCAGCAGTCCTTCTAGCGGGAGGGCCATATCAGATACGCAGTATTTT
NA,TRBV28,NA,TRBJ2-7,CASSPPGEQYF,TGTGCCAGCAGTCCCCCAGGGGAGCAGTACTTC
TRBD2,TRBV28,NA,TRBJ2-1,CASQSGTAYNEQFF,TGTGCCAGCCAGAGCGGGACCGCCTACAATGAGCAGTTCTTC
TRBD1,TRBV6-5,NA,TRBJ1-1,CASSLDRAYTEAFF,TGTGCCAGCAGTCTAGACAGGGCTTACACTGAAGCTTTCTTT
TRBD2,TRBV2,NA,TRBJ2-5,CASSGFSGIRETQYF,TGTGCCAGCAGTGGCTTTAGCGGGATACGAGAGACCCAGTACTTC
NA,TRBV7-3,few,TRBJ2-7,CASSSAGVSYEQYF,TGTGCCAGCAGCTCGGCAGGGGTTTCCTACGAGCAGTACTTC
TRBD2,TRBV28,NA,TRBJ2-5,CASSLTGTSGSGTQYF,TGTGCCAGCAGTTTAACTGGGACTAGCGGGAGCGGGACCCAGTACTTC
TRBD1,TRBV10-1,NA,TRBJ1-2,CASSEQGRYGYTF,TGCGCCAGCAGTGAACAGGGGCGCTATGGCTACACCTTC
NA,TRBV7-2,NA,TRBJ1-2,CASSSMQGAYGYTF,TGTGCCAGCAGCTCAATGCAGGGCGCATATGGCTACACCTTC
TRBD1,TRBV2,NA,TRBJ2-5,CASSGRTGSQETQYF,TGTGCCAGCAGCGGTCGGACAGGTTCCCAAGAGACCCAGTACTTC
NA,TRBV9,NA,TRBJ2-3,CASSNSGASTDTQYF,TGTGCCAGCAGCAATAGCGGAGCGAGCACAGATACGCAGTATTTT
NA,TRBV11-2,NA,TRBJ2-3,CASSLLSGSGDTQYF,TGTGCCAGCAGCTTACTTTCGGGATCGGGCGATACGCAGTATTTT
TRBD1,TRBV11-1,NA,TRBJ1-3,CASSLGQNSGNTIYF,TGTGCCAGCAGCCTGGGACAGAACTCTGGAAACACCATATATTTT
NA,TRBV7-9,NA,TRBJ2-1,CASSYQGGNEQFF,TGTGCCAGCAGTTACCAGGGGGGCAATGAGCAGTTCTTC
TRBD1,TRBV13,NA,TRBJ2-1,CASRGDRGLEQFF,TGTGCCAGCAGAGGGGACAGGGGGCTTGAGCAGTTCTTC
NA,TRBV5-6,NA,TRBJ2-2,CASSFQGPNTGELFF,TGTGCCAGCAGCTTTCAGGGTCCGAACACCGGGGAGCTGTTTTTT
TRBD2,TRBV6-1,NA,TRBJ2-7,CASSEGLAEAYEQYF,TGTGCCAGCAGTGAAGGACTAGCGGAGGCCTACGAGCAGTACTTC
TRBD2,TRBV9,NA,TRBJ2-7,CASSVVGSGSPYEQYF,TGTGCCAGCAGCGTAGTGGGTAGCGGGAGTCCCTACGAGCAGTACTTC
TRBD2,TRBV9,NA,TRBJ2-3,CASSHAGETADTQYF,TGTGCCAGCAGCCACGCGGGAGAGACCGCAGATACGCAGTATTTT
TRBD1,TRBV29-1,NA,TRBJ2-7,CSVEDPGDRGNYEQYF,TGCAGCGTTGAAGATCCCGGGGACAGGGGTAACTACGAGCAGTACTTC
NA,TRBV11-2,NA,TRBJ2-7,CASSYAPRDYEQYF,TGTGCCAGCAGCTATGCCCCGCGGGATTACGAGCAGTACTTC
TRBD1,TRBV7-9,NA,TRBJ1-2,CASSPGQVYGYTF,TGTGCCAGCAGCCCGGGACAGGTCTATGGCTACACCTTC
TRBD1,TRBV7-2,NA,TRBJ2-7,CASSLRGDRAYEQYF,TGTGCCAGCAGCTTACGGGGGGACAGGGCCTACGAGCAGTACTTC
TRBD1,TRBV18,few,TRBJ1-3,CASSPTGAGNTIYF,TGTGCCAGCTCACCAACAGGGGCTGGAAACACCATATATTTT
TRBD1,TRBV2,NA,TRBJ1-2,CASIFPPDRELFGLYGYTF,TGTGCCAGCATATTTCCCCCGGACAGGGAACTCTTTGGGTTGTATGGCTACACCTTC
NA,TRBV6-5,once,TRBJ2-5,CASSYSFTATQETQYF,TGTGCCAGCAGTTACTCTTTCACCGCTACCCAAGAGACCCAGTACTTC
NA,TRBV5-4,NA,TRBJ2-2,CTSSLGRRQNTGELFF,TGTACCAGCAGCTTGGGGCGCAGGCAGAACACCGGGGAGCTGTTTTTT
TRBD2,TRBV27,NA,TRBJ2-7,CASSPRTSGFLSYEQYF,TGTGCCAGCAGTCCGAGGACTAGCGGGTTCCTCTCCTACGAGCAGTACTTC
TRBD2,TRBV10-3,NA,TRBJ2-5,CAISESRTGGQETQYF,TGTGCCATCAGTGAGTCGAGGACGGGAGGGCAAGAGACCCAGTACTTC
NA,TRBV6-1,NA,TRBJ2-3,CASRFIGGTDTQYF,TGTGCCAGCAGATTCATAGGGGGAACAGATACGCAGTATTTT
NA,TRBV28,once,TRBJ1-4,CASSSALGGEKLFF,TGTGCCAGCAGTTCCGCTCTGGGGGGTGAAAAACTGTTTTTT
NA,TRBV9,NA,TRBJ2-3,CASSETGSSTDTQYF,TGTGCCAGCAGCGAGACAGGTTCTAGCACAGATACGCAGTATTTT
TRBD1,TRBV28,NA,TRBJ1-2,CASSLGGQSYGYTF,TGTGCCAGCAGTTTAGGGGGACAGTCCTATGGCTACACCTTC
NA,TRBV19,medium-sized,TRBJ2-7,CASSIPGEYEQYF,TGTGCCAGTAGTATACCAGGGGAATACGAGCAGTACTTC
NA,TRBV11-3,NA,TRBJ2-2,CASSLQATGELFF,TGTGCCAGCAGCTTACAGGCCACCGGGGAGCTGTTTTTT
NA,TRBV6-1,NA,TRBJ2-1,CASSEVGGVNEQFF,TGTGCCAGCAGTGAAGTAGGGGGGGTCAATGAGCAGTTCTTC
NA,TRBV5-5,NA,TRBJ2-1,CASSPGQSSYNEQFF,TGTGCCAGCAGCCCCGGACAGAGCTCCTACAATGAGCAGTTCTTC
NA,TRBV6-4,NA,TRBJ2-3,CASSKGFEGEDTQYF,TGTGCCAGCAGTAAGGGCTTCGAGGGGGAGGATACGCAGTATTTT
NA,TRBV10-1,NA,TRBJ1-4,CASSEEVRTAHNEKLFF,TGCGCCAGCAGTGAGGAAGTGAGAACAGCACATAATGAAAAACTGTTTTTT
TRBD1,TRBV27,NA,TRBJ1-5,CASGYGTGYGLGNQPQHF,TGTGCCAGCGGGTACGGGACAGGGTACGGCTTGGGCAATCAGCCCCAGCATTTT
NA,TRBV9,NA,TRBJ2-7,CASSVASGDYEQYF,TGTGCCAGCAGCGTAGCTTCAGGGGACTACGAGCAGTACTTC
NA,TRBV6-5,large,TRBJ2-7,CASSPWTVSYEQYF,TGTGCCAGCAGTCCCTGGACTGTCTCCTACGAGCAGTACTTC
TRBD2,TRBV11-2,NA,TRBJ2-1,CASSSGLAGGPNEQFF,TGTGCCAGCAGCTCTGGACTAGCGGGAGGGCCTAATGAGCAGTTCTTC
NA,TRBV29-1,few,TRBJ1-1,CSVEGSGVRDTEAFF,TGCAGCGTTGAAGGCTCAGGGGTTAGGGACACTGAAGCTTTCTTT
TRBD2,TRBV5-4,NA,TRBJ2-3,CASSPGTSGSTDTQYF,TGTGCCAGCAGCCCCGGGACTAGCGGGAGCACAGATACGCAGTATTTT
NA,TRBV5-4,NA,TRBJ2-4,CASSPAEERGAKNIQYF,TGTGCCAGCAGCCCGGCCGAGGAACGAGGGGCCAAAAACATTCAGTACTTC
TRBD1,TRBV28,NA,TRBJ1-1,CASSENRGRNTEAFF,TGTGCCAGCAGTGAGAACAGGGGCCGGAACACTGAAGCTTTCTTT
TRBD2,TRBV19,once,TRBJ2-1,CASSPLAGVNEQFF,TGTGCCAGTAGTCCCCTAGCGGGAGTCAATGAGCAGTTCTTC
TRBD2,TRBV15,NA,TRBJ2-7,CATSRLYASGISYEQYF,TGTGCCACCAGCAGATTATACGCTAGCGGGATCTCCTACGAGCAGTACTTC
NA,TRBV10-3,NA,TRBJ1-4,CAISESFWTGTTNEKLFF,TGTGCCATCAGTGAGTCATTTTGGACGGGGACAACTAATGAAAAACTGTTTTTT
NA,TRBV28,few,TRBJ2-7,CASTPGSGEQYF,TGTGCCAGCACCCCGGGGTCTGGGGAGCAGTACTTC